The clone carrying this T cell receptor (beta chain) came up a few times. The antigen remains undetermined. TCRdb used MiXCR to reprocess the reads, holding one entry per CDR3 protein. The sample includes some 940,000 distinct CDR3 sequences, about 33% of them seen just once. This record comes from a study of T cell repertoires in cytomegalovirus infection. At the level of the study: Recently identified HLA-C-restricted CMV epitopes were used, and well-studied HLA-B-restricted CMV epitopes were used as well.

Findings and limits, study-wide: Clonotype analysis showed dominance of the ex vivo response by HLA-C-restricted CMV-specific TCR beta clonotypes.

V trimming: 6 bases; J trimming: 5 bases; junction bases outside the gene matches: 15. From germline, CDR1 is MNHNS and CDR2 SASEGT. The length of the CDR3 is 18 residues. The chain combines TRBV6-1 with TRBJ2-2, with 10 bases matching TRBD1. Sequencing used cultured CD8+ T cells from PBMCs, obtained from culture after CMV antigen stimulation. This sequence originates from a human donor in good health (CMV status not recorded). Some clones in this sample may be carry-over from other donors' samples. The CDR3 DNA follows: TGTGCCAGCAGGCCGCCGGGCGGGACAGGGGAGTTAACCGGGGAGCTGTTTTTT. Translating it yields CASRPPGGTGELTGELFF.